This passage covers 25 T cell receptor beta chains from one sample sequenced in a study of blood T cell repertoires in COVID-19. The data were produced by immunoSEQ multiplex PCR, yet TCRdb's version contains in-frame clones alone and is incomplete. The sample lists approximately 260,000 clones; less than 85% were seen once. Source material: peripheral blood. Receptor source: a man between 60 and 75 years old who had recovered from COVID-19.

The gene calls are TRBV27 and TRBJ2-2; D uncertain. The CDR3 has 15 residues. Germline-derived CDR1 and CDR2 are MNHEY and SMNVEV (reference sequence). The V end was cut by 6 bases, the J end by 7 bases, with 18 bases between. The CDR3 spells CASSPSSPPGGELFF. In DNA, the CDR3 is TGTGCCAGCAGCCCAAGTTCCCCGCCGGGCGGGGAGCTGTTTTTT.

This rearrangement joins TRBV6-5 to TRBJ1-6, with no clear D. The length of the CDR3 is 13 residues. Trimming removed 6 bases at V and 10 bases at J, with 13 bases between. Germline CDR1 MNHEY, CDR2 SVGAGI. The DNA for the CDR3 is TGTGCCAGCAGCTTCGATTTTCGGTCACCCCTCCACTTT. This translates into CASSFDFRSPLHF.

The chain's CDR3 is CASSYSAGFSYEQYF. CDR3 DNA: TGTGCCAGCAGTTACTCGGCAGGGTTCTCCTACGAGCAGTACTTC. J is TRBJ2-7 and V is TRBV6-5; TRBD1 is a possible D gene (5 bases). The germline V gene encodes CDR1 MNHEY and CDR2 SVGAGI. The CDR3 extends over 15 amino acids. Trimming took off 0 bases at V and 0 bases at J, with 9 bases between the two ends.

The rearrangement uses TRBV11-2 and TRBJ2-1; TRBD1 is a possible D gene (6 bases). V was cut by 3 bases and J by 4 bases, with 16 bases left in between. Germline CDR1 reads SGHAT; CDR2 reads FQNNGV. The CDR3 is 16 amino acids. CDR3 coding DNA: TGTGCCAGCAGCTTGGCACCAAGTACAGGGTACAATGAGCAGTTCTTC. This gives the protein CASSLAPSTGYNEQFF.

J is TRBJ2-1 and V is TRBV12-3 or TRBV12-4; D not resolved. Trimming took 4 bases from V and 11 from J, leaving 12 bases between them. The CDR3 is made up of 12 amino acids. Written as DNA, the CDR3 is TGTGCCAGCAGTTCCGCAGGCCACAAGCAGTTCTTC. Translation gives CASSSAGHKQFF.

The rearrangement uses TRBV14 and TRBJ2-3, with TRBD1 as a possible D gene (5 bases). The CDR3 contains 17 residues. V lost 1 base, J lost 1 base, and 15 bases lay in between. Germline assignment: CDR1 SGHDN and CDR2 FVKESK. As DNA, the CDR3 is TGTGCCAGCAGCCAAGGTCTGACGGTAGGGGGCACAGATACGCAGTATTTT. Translating it yields CASSQGLTVGGTDTQYF. Full variable domain (rest looked up from reference TRBV14 and TRBJ2-3): EAGVTQFPSHSVIEKGQTVTLRCDPISGHDNLYWYRRVMGKEIKFLLHFVKESKQDESGMPNNRFLAERTGGTYSTLKVQPAELEDSGVYFCASSQGLTVGGTDTQYFGPGTRLTVL.

V and J are TRBV6-5 and TRBJ1-1; a weak D match, TRBD1 (5 bases). The germline gives CDR1 MNHEY, CDR2 SVGAGI. The CDR3 totals 13 residues. Deletions cut 7 bases from V and 11 bases from J, with 20 bases between. The CDR3: CASTRGSDKVAFF. The CDR3 coding sequence is TGTGCCAGCACACGGGGGTCGGACAAGGTCGCTTTCTTT.

Remarks on this clone: The sample has other DNA sequences that encode this CDR3 too. The rearrangement joins TRBV14 to TRBJ1-4; weak D call: TRBD1 (5 bases). V lost 1 base to trimming and J lost 4 bases, with 10 bases between them. Germline V gene data show CDR1 as SGHDN and CDR2 as FVKESK. This CDR3 spans 15 amino acids. Here the CDR3 reads CASSQGRRGNEKLFF. The CDR3 DNA sequence: TGTGCCAGCAGCCAAGGGAGGAGGGGTAATGAAAAACTGTTTTTT.

V and J are TRBV5-1 and TRBJ1-1; D perhaps matches TRBD1 (5 bases). CDR1 is SGHRS, CDR2 YFSETQ, per germline. With 4 bases removed from V and 6 bases from J, the gap between germline ends came to 16 bases. CDR3 length: 14 amino acids. This chain's CDR3 is CASSETAGPAEAFF. CDR3 DNA: TGCGCCAGCAGCGAAACAGCGGGACCCGCTGAAGCTTTCTTT.

This chain links TRBV5-4 with TRBJ1-1; D is unclear. This CDR3 is 14 amino acids long. Trimming took off 0 bases at V and 5 bases at J, with 11 bases between the two ends. Looked up from germline, CDR1 is SGHNT and CDR2 is YYREEE (reference sequence). CDR3 sequence (DNA): TGTGCCAGCAGCTTGGGAGACCGGCGGACTGAAGCTTTCTTT. This encodes CASSLGDRRTEAFF.

The chain combines TRBV7-9 with TRBJ2-7; 16 nucleotides agree with TRBD2. The CDR3 runs to 16 residues. CDR1 and CDR2 from the germline V gene are SEHNR and FQNEAQ (reference sequence). The ends lost 5 bases at V and 5 bases at J; junction bases unmatched: 6. CDR3 nucleotides: TGTGCCAGCAGCCGACCGGGACTAGCGGGAGGGAACGAGCAGTACTTC. Protein sequence: CASSRPGLAGGNEQYF.

The CDR3 here is CASSHRTEYNEQFF. In DNA form, the CDR3 reads TGTGCCAGCAGCCACCGGACAGAGTACAATGAGCAGTTCTTC. The V call is TRBV3-1 (or the pseudogene TRBV3-2), the J call TRBJ2-1; weak D call: TRBD1 (6 bases). CDR1 is LGHDT, CDR2 YNNKEL, per germline (reference sequence). The CDR3 is 14 residues long. V gave up 3 bases and J gave up 4 bases, with 10 bases separating them.

The chain combines TRBV5-1 with TRBJ2-7, with TRBD1 matching 8 bases. The germline V gene encodes CDR1 SGHRS and CDR2 YFSETQ. The CDR3 is made up of 15 amino acids. V lost 2 bases to trimming and J lost 6 bases; unmatched junction nucleotides: 10. This chain's CDR3 is CASSFTTGASGEQYF. The DNA of the CDR3 is TGCGCCAGCAGCTTCACGACAGGGGCTTCGGGCGAGCAGTACTTC.

This clone was found a few times. The V and J genes are TRBV19 and TRBJ2-7, with D possibly matching TRBD1 (6 bases). The germline V and J ends were trimmed by 7 bases and 5 bases, with 12 bases remaining between them. This CDR3 contains 12 residues. The germline gives CDR1 LNHDA, CDR2 SQIVND (reference sequence). In nucleotides, the CDR3 is TGTGCCAGTATCAAAACAGGGAACGAGCAGTACTTC. It is translated as CASIKTGNEQYF.

The table lists this clone with a count of one. V is TRBV15 and J is TRBJ1-2; TRBD1 matches at 9 bases. Germline V gives CDR1 LNHNV, CDR2 YYDKDF (reference sequence). V lost 3 bases to trimming and J lost 4 bases; unmatched junction nucleotides: 6. The CDR3 length is 15 residues. The CDR3 DNA reads as TGTGCCACCAGCAGGGCGGGACAGGGTGCCTATGGCTACACCTTC. Residues: CATSRAGQGAYGYTF.

This clone was detected only once. The CDR3 is CASSFQGAEAFF. The CDR3 region has the DNA TGTGCCAGCTCATTCCAAGGAGCTGAAGCTTTCTTT. This chain uses TRBV18 with TRBJ1-1; D call uncertain. V dropped 5 bases and J dropped 6 bases, with 10 bases sitting between them. The CDR3 sequence is 12 residues long. The germline CDR1 and CDR2 sequences are KGHSH and LQKENI.

This chain uses TRBV6-5 with TRBJ2-3, with D possibly TRBD2 on 5 matching bases. With 6 bases removed from V and 2 bases from J, the gap between germline ends came to 15 bases. Germline V lookup: CDR1 MNHEY, CDR2 SVGAGI. The CDR3 is 15 amino acids. DNA for the CDR3: TGTGCCAGCAGGCCGGGTGGGCTAGCCACAGATACGCAGTATTTT. Translation gives CASRPGGLATDTQYF.

The chain combines TRBV6-1 with TRBJ2-7; no firm D call. The germline V gene has CDR1 MNHNS and CDR2 SASEGT. The V end lost 2 bases, the J end lost 2 bases, and 13 bases lay between the germline ends. The CDR3 is 15 amino acids. CDR3 bases: TGTGCCAGCAGTGAAAGAGCCCATTCTACCTACGAGCAGTACTTC. Its translation: CASSERAHSTYEQYF.

The gene calls are TRBV11-2 and TRBJ1-6, with a weak D call TRBD1 (5 bases). The germline V gene encodes CDR1 SGHAT and CDR2 FQNNGV. The CDR3 has 18 residues. Trimming left V 4 bases short and J 0 bases short, with 16 bases between. This CDR3 reads CASSWGGASSSYNSPLHF. The CDR3 bases are TGTGCCAGCAGCTGGGGGGGTGCCAGTAGCTCCTATAATTCACCCCTCCACTTT.

To note about this clone: The sample has other DNA sequences that encode this CDR3 too. The rearrangement joins TRBV11-2 to TRBJ2-1, with 9 bases lining up with TRBD2. Germline V lookup: CDR1 SGHAT, CDR2 FQNNGV. V shed 5 bases and J 1 base; nucleotides not matched to a gene: 3. This CDR3 is built from 15 residues. CDR3 sequence (DNA): TGTGCCAGCAGCGTAACTAGCGGGTCCTACAATGAGCAGTTCTTC. It specifies CASSVTSGSYNEQFF.

Here the CDR3 DNA reads TGTGCCTGGGGAGATAGACAGGGCTTAAGTCAGCCCCAGCATTTT. This encodes CAWGDRQGLSQPQHF. The chain combines TRBV30 with TRBJ1-5, with 7 positions matching TRBD1. The germline V gene encodes CDR1 GTSNPN and CDR2 SVGIG (reference sequence). With V trimmed by 5 bases and J by 6 bases, 13 bases remained unmatched. This CDR3 comprises 15 residues.

The J gene is TRBJ2-1, the V gene TRBV7-2; D is unresolved. Looked up from germline, CDR1 is SGHTA and CDR2 is FQGNSA. Deletions cut 5 bases from V and 7 bases from J, with 9 bases between. The CDR3 contains 12 residues. The CDR3 loop is CASSTGPNEQFF. In DNA, the CDR3 is TGTGCCAGCAGCACTGGGCCAAATGAGCAGTTCTTC.

This clone turned up a few times. The chain is built from TRBV27 and TRBJ1-6; D is possibly TRBD1 (5 bases). Germline V lookup: CDR1 MNHEY, CDR2 SMNVEV (reference sequence). The CDR3 is 12 amino acids. Trimming took off 4 bases at V and 8 bases at J, with 6 bases between the two ends. The DNA for the CDR3 is TGTGCCAGCAGTTGGGGGGATTCACCCCTCCACTTT. Protein sequence: CASSWGDSPLHF.

The chain is built from TRBV5-1 and TRBJ2-3; 9 bases line up with TRBD2. This CDR3 is 15 amino acids long. Germline-derived CDR1 and CDR2 are SGHRS and YFSETQ. J lost 6 bases, V lost 4 bases, and 9 bases had no gene match. The CDR3 loop is CASSTTSGTIDTQYF. The CDR3 DNA follows: TGCGCCAGCAGCACGACTAGCGGAACCATTGATACGCAGTATTTT.

This clone appeared once. V is TRBV5-1 and J is TRBJ2-5; 7 nucleotides match TRBD2. Trimming cost V 0 bases and J 2 bases; bases outside gene matches: 4. Germline V gives CDR1 SGHRS, CDR2 YFSETQ. The CDR3 spans 15 residues. CDR3 coding DNA: TGCGCCAGCAGCTTGGTAGCTAGCGGACAAGAGACCCAGTACTTC. Protein product: CASSLVASGQETQYF.